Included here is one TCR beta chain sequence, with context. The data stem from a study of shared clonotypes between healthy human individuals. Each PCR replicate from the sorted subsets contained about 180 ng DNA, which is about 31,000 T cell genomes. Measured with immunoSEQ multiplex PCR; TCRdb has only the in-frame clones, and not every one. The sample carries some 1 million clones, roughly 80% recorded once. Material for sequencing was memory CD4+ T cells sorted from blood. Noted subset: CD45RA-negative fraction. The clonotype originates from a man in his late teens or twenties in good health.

CDR3 in amino acids: CASSVSGTGGRLSGYTF. The CDR3 bases are TGTGCCAGCAGCGTCTCCGGGACAGGGGGCCGACTAAGCGGCTACACCTTC. The chain employs TRBV7-2 and TRBJ1-2, with TRBD1 identical over 12 bases. The CDR3 length is 17 residues. Germline-derived CDR1 and CDR2 are SGHTA and FQGNSA. V lost 5 bases to trimming and J lost 8 bases; unmatched junction nucleotides: 15. The complete variable domain, with remaining parts taken from reference TRBV7-2 and TRBJ1-2, reads GAGVSQSPSNKVTEKGKDVELRCDPISGHTALYWYRQSLGQGLEFLIYFQGNSAPDKSGLPSDRFSAERTGGSVSTLTIQRTQQEDSAVYLCASSVSGTGGRLSGYTFGSGTRLTVV.